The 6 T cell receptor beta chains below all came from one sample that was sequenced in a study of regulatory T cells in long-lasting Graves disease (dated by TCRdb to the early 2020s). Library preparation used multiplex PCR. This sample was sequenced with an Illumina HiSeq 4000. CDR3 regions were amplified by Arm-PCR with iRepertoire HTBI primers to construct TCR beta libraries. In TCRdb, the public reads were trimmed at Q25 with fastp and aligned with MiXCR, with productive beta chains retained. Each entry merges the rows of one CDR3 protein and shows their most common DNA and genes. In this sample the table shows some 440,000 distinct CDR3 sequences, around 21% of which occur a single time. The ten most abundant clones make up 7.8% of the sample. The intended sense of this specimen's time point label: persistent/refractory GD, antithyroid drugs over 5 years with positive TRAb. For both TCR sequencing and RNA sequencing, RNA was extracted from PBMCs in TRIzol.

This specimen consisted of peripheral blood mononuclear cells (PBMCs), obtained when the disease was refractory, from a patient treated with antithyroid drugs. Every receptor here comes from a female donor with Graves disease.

DNA for the CDR3: TGTGCCAGCAGCGTAGCGGCGGGGGCGAAAGAGACCCAGTACTTC. It is translated as CASSVAAGAKETQYF. The chain combines TRBV9 with TRBJ2-5; D perhaps matches TRBD2 (7 bases). Germline V lookup: CDR1 SGDLS, CDR2 YYNGEE. The CDR3 is 15 amino acids. V gave up 0 bases and J gave up 3 bases, with 12 bases separating them. The entire variable domain, with the rest obtained from reference TRBV9 and TRBJ2-5, is as follows: DSGVTQTPKHLITATGQRVTLRCSPRSGDLSVYWYQQSLDQGLQFLIQYYNGEERAKGNILERFSAQQFPDLHSELNLSSLELGDSALYFCASSVAAGAKETQYFGPGTRLLVL.

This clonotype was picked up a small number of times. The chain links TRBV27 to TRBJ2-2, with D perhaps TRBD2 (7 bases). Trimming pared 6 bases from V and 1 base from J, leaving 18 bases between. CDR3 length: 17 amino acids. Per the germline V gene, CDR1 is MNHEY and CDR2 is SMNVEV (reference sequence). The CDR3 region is CASRITTGGRNTGELFF. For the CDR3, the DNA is TGTGCCAGCAGAATCACCACCGGGGGGCGGAACACCGGGGAGCTGTTTTTT.

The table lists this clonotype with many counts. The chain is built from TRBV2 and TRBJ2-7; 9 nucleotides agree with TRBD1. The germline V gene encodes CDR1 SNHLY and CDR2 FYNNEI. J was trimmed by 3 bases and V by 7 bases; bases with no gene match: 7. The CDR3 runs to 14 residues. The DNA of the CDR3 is TGTGCCAGCAAAATAGGACAGGGGAGCTACGAGCAGTACTTC. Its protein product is CASKIGQGSYEQYF.

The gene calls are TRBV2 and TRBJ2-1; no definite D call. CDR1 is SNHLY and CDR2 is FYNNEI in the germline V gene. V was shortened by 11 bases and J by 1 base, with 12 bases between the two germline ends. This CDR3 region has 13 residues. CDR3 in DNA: TGTGCCTTCAAGGAAGGGTCCTACAATGAGCAGTTCTTC. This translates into CAFKEGSYNEQFF.

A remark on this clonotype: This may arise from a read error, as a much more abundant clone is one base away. Here the CDR3 DNA reads TGTGCCAGCAGTGAAGGGCAAGAGACCCAGTACTTC. Its translation is CASSEGQETQYF. V usage is TRBV25-1 and J usage is TRBJ2-5; D unresolved. The CDR3 totals 12 residues. The V end was cut by 2 bases, the J end by 2 bases, with 3 bases between. From germline, CDR1 is MGHDK and CDR2 SYGVNS.

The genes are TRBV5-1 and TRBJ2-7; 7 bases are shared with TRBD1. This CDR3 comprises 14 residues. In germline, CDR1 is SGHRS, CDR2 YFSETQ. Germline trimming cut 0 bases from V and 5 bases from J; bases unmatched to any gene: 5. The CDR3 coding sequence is TGCGCCAGCAGCTTGGGACAGGGCTTCGACGAGCAGTACTTC. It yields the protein CASSLGQGFDEQYF.